The next 5 T cell receptor beta chains were all read from a single sample in a study of T cell clonotyping in hematopoietic cell transplantation. Some clones are missing from TCRdb's copy, which holds only in-frame ones; the method was immunoSEQ multiplex PCR. Of 9,000 to 10,000 clones in the sample, under 85% were seen once. The starting material was PBMCs, obtained at the time of graft-versus-host disease after allogeneic stem cell transplant. The receptor set was obtained from a male patient aged 55 to 69 who had an allogeneic stem cell transplant from an unrelated donor, so the T cells may come from the graft donor. Some clones in this sample may be carry-over from other donors' samples.

The rearrangement links TRBV5-1 to TRBJ1-5; maybe TRBD1 (6 bases). V was cut by 2 bases and J by 6 bases, with 15 bases left in between. The CDR3 has 15 residues. Germline V lookup: CDR1 SGHRS, CDR2 YFSETQ. Here the CDR3 reads CASSLSGAVGQPQHF. CDR3 sequence (DNA): TGCGCCAGCAGCTTATCAGGGGCCGTGGGTCAGCCCCAGCATTTT.

The chain links TRBV7-2 to TRBJ1-6; tentative D call: TRBD1 (5 bases). Trimming shortened V by 0 bases and J by 10 bases, and 7 bases separated the two germline ends. CDR3 length: 13 amino acids. Germline values: CDR1 SGHTA, CDR2 FQGNSA. The CDR3 region has the DNA TGTGCCAGCAGCTTAGCAAGGGACTCACCCCTCCACTTT. Translated, it gives CASSLARDSPLHF.

V usage is TRBV19 and J usage is TRBJ1-4; D is ambiguous. This CDR3 region has 13 residues. V was trimmed by 7 bases and J by 6 bases, leaving 12 bases between them. Germline values: CDR1 LNHDA, CDR2 SQIVND (reference sequence). The CDR3 region has the DNA TGTGCCAGTACCACCGGGCGGTATGAAAAACTGTTTTTT. Its protein is CASTTGRYEKLFF.

This chain connects TRBV5-1 to TRBJ1-1; D is possibly TRBD1 (5 bases). Trimming took 1 base from V and 1 from J, leaving 11 bases between them. The CDR3 has 15 amino acids. CDR1 is SGHRS and CDR2 is YFSETQ in the germline V gene. The CDR3 DNA follows: TGCGCCAGCAGCTTGCGGACCAGGGAGAACACTGAAGCTTTCTTT. Protein: CASSLRTRENTEAFF.

This clone appeared once. The chain carries TRBV20-1 and TRBJ1-1; D gene ambiguous. Germline assignment: CDR1 DFQATT and CDR2 SNEGSKA (reference sequence). Trimming cost V 1 base and J 5 bases, with 5 bases left between them. CDR3 length equals 11 residues. CDR3 loop: CSARVQTEAFF. Here the CDR3 DNA reads TGCAGTGCTAGAGTGCAGACTGAAGCTTTCTTT.